A selection of T cell receptor beta chains follows, all from one sample in a study of cytomegalovirus exposure and HLA in healthy donors. The protocol was immunoSEQ multiplex PCR, while the TCRdb copy is restricted to in-frame clones and leaves out a portion. This repertoire shows 180,000 or so clones, approximately 80% found once; its top ten account for 0.75% to 0.8%. Sequences were obtained from PBMCs. Receptor source: a female donor in good health and CMV-seronegative. CDR3s include the opening cysteine and the closing phenylalanine or tryptophan. The D gene is left open where the match is weak. Clone size is stated in some rows and not others, as once, few, many or a class when expanded.

few | TRBJ2-1 | . | TRBV11-1 | TGTGCCAGCAGCTTAGGGGGGGACCTATCCTACAATGAGCAGTTCTTC | CASSLGGDLSYNEQFF
few | TRBJ1-1 | TRBD1 | TRBV6-1 | TGTGCCGGAGCCAGGGACAGGGGAGGGGATATATCTTTCTTT | CAGARDRGGDISFF
. | TRBJ1-6 | TRBD1 | TRBV19 | TGTGCCAGTAGTATTATGCAGGGGGACAATTCACCCCTCCACTTT | CASSIMQGDNSPLHF
. | TRBJ2-1 | . | TRBV11-1 | TGTGCCAGCAGCTTAGAGGGTAGCGGAGTCCTGACAAACAATGAGCAGTTCTTC | CASSLEGSGVLTNNEQFF
. | TRBJ2-5 | TRBD2 | TRBV30 | TGTGCCTGGAGTGTTAGGAGCGGGGGGCCTTCCCGGACCCAGTACTTC | CAWSVRSGGPSRTQYF
. | TRBJ1-3 | TRBD1 | TRBV7-8 | TGTGCCAGCAGCTATGGACAGGCTGGAAACACCATATATTTT | CASSYGQAGNTIYF
. | TRBJ2-1 | . | TRBV7-8 | TGTGCCAGCAGCTTAGCCTTTGGTGGGAGCTCCTACAATGAGCAGTTCTTC | CASSLAFGGSSYNEQFF
. | TRBJ2-7 | TRBD2 | TRBV5-1 | TGCGCCAGCAGCTTGGGCGGGAGTGCCTACGAGCAGTACTTC | CASSLGGSAYEQYF
. | TRBJ2-3 | TRBD2 | TRBV19 | TGTGCCAGTAGCGCAGGACTAGCGAGATCTTTCACAGATACGCAGTATTTT | CASSAGLARSFTDTQYF
. | TRBJ2-1 | TRBD2 | TRBV7-9 | TGTGCCAGCAGCTTAAGAGCGGGAGGCTACAATGAGCAGTTCTTC | CASSLRAGGYNEQFF
. | TRBJ2-2 | . | TRBV9 | TGTGCCAGCAGCGTAGGGGGGGGACAGGATCTCACCGGGGAGCTGTTTTTT | CASSVGGGQDLTGELFF
. | TRBJ2-5 | . | TRBV7-3 | TGTGCCAGCAGCCAAAACAGCCAAGAGACCCAGTACTTC | CASSQNSQETQYF
. | TRBJ2-5 | TRBD2 | TRBV10-3 | TGTGCCATCGCCCGCGTAGCGGGAGGAGGGGAGACCCAGTACTTC | CAIARVAGGGETQYF
. | TRBJ2-1 | . | TRBV6-1 | TGTGCCACCTGCCGGGGGGCCCACAATGAGCAGTTCTTC | CATCRGAHNEQFF
. | TRBJ2-2 | TRBD2 | TRBV7-9 | TGTGCCAGCGCCAAAATCGTAGCGGGAGTGATAGTGGACACCGGGGAGCTGTTTTTT | CASAKIVAGVIVDTGELFF
. | TRBJ2-1 | TRBD2 | TRBV10-2 | TGCGCCAGCAGTTCCACTAGCGCCAATGAGCAGTTCTTC | CASSSTSANEQFF
few | TRBJ1-1 | TRBD1 | TRBV6-5 | TGTGCCAGCACCAAGACAGGGGGGAACACTGAAGCTTTCTTT | CASTKTGGNTEAFF
. | TRBJ2-1 | . | TRBV5-4 | TGTGCCAGCAGCTTGGCCATGGGGCAGGGCTCCTACAATGAGCAGTTCTTC | CASSLAMGQGSYNEQFF
once | TRBJ2-7 | . | TRBV30 | TGTGCCTGGAGTCCACTATCTATCGGCGGGGGCTGGAACGAGCAGTACTTC | CAWSPLSIGGGWNEQYF
few | TRBJ1-1 | . | TRBV5-1 | TGCGCCAGCAGCGGGGGAGGGTCCGGCTTT | CASSGGGSGF
. | TRBJ1-5 | . | TRBV27 | TGTGCCAGCAGTTTATCCCTCGGAGGCAATCAGCCCCAGCATTTT | CASSLSLGGNQPQHF
once | TRBJ1-6 | . | TRBV4-2 | TGTGCCAGCAGCCAAGATCCAAGGAGGCTGAGTAATTCACCCCTCCACTTT | CASSQDPRRLSNSPLHF
. | TRBJ2-7 | TRBD2 | TRBV19 | TGTGCCAGTAGTATGGGCGGACTAGCGGGGGACTCCTACGAGCAGTACTTC | CASSMGGLAGDSYEQYF
. | TRBJ2-5 | . | TRBV9 | TGTGCCAGCAGCGTAGGGGTGGACAGTAGAGAGACCCAGTACTTC | CASSVGVDSRETQYF
. | TRBJ1-2 | . | TRBV28 | TGTGCCAGCAGTTCGCCCGGGAGTTTCTATGGCTACACCTTC | CASSSPGSFYGYTF
. | TRBJ2-7 | . | TRBV28 | TGTGCCAGCAGTTTCTTACGGACAGCAAATTCCTACGAGCAGTACTTC | CASSFLRTANSYEQYF
. | TRBJ2-1 | . | TRBV29-1 | TGCAGCGTAGGGGGGGGGTCGGGAGGCGCCACCTTCGTCTACAATGAGCAGTTCTTC | CSVGGGSGGATFVYNEQFF
. | TRBJ2-5 | TRBD2 | TRBV30 | TGTGCCTGGACCCGTAGCGGGGGGGGTTCGGAGACCCAGTACTTC | CAWTRSGGGSETQYF